The 27 T cell receptor beta chains below all came from one sample that was sequenced in a study of molecular identifiers for immune sequencing clone quantification. TCRdb passed the PCR reads through MiXCR, listing each CDR3 protein once. Seen here are over 600,000 distinct CDR3 sequences, around 20% observed once, and the top ten hold 0.7% to 1%. Sequenced input: naive CD8+ T cells from blood, with Jurkat cell RNA spiked in. Subset denoted: FACS-sorted CD8+CD4-CCR7+CD45RA+ naive T cells. These receptors came from a human donor in good health. Some libraries in this study had Jurkat cell RNA spiked in.

The rearrangement links TRBV10-1 to TRBJ2-3, with D possibly being TRBD1 (6 bases). Germline CDR1 is WNHNN and CDR2 is SYGVQD (reference sequence). V lost 1 base to trimming and J lost 1 base, with 12 bases between them. This CDR3 spans 16 amino acids. CDR3 protein: CASSEWGRGGTDTQYF. In nucleotides, the CDR3 is TGCGCCAGCAGTGAGTGGGGGCGAGGCGGCACAGATACGCAGTATTTT.

The chain has TRBV10-3 and TRBJ2-5; TRBD2 is a possible D gene (7 bases). CDR1 and CDR2 from the germline V gene are ENHRY and SYGVKD. The CDR3 runs to 14 residues. Trimming took 3 bases from V and 5 from J, leaving 13 bases between them. CDR3 in amino acids: CAISDVGGLETQYF. CDR3 nucleotides: TGTGCCATCAGTGACGTGGGGGGGCTGGAGACCCAGTACTTC.

This clonotype was observed at least ten times. CDR3 residues: CASSMGLAGSTDTQYF. For the CDR3, the DNA is TGCGCCAGCAGCATGGGACTAGCGGGGAGCACAGATACGCAGTATTTT. V usage is TRBV4-3 and J usage is TRBJ2-3, with 13 nucleotides matching TRBD2. The CDR3 covers 16 residues. CDR1 and CDR2 from the germline V gene are LGHNA and YSLEER. V dropped 5 bases and J dropped 0; count of bases not matched to a gene: 2.

This clonotype is a singleton in its sample. A much bigger clone sits one base away, suggesting this may be a read error. The chain couples TRBV4-1 to TRBJ2-1; a weak D match, TRBD1 (5 bases). The germline V and J ends were trimmed by 0 bases and 8 bases, with 11 bases remaining between them. CDR1 and CDR2 (germline): MGHRA, YSYEKL. This CDR3 has 14 amino acids. DNA for the CDR3: TGCGCCAGCAGCCAAGATCAGGGTTGCGATGAGCAGTTCTTC. Translation: CASSQDQGCDEQFF.

Notes on this clonotype: A much larger clone sits a single nucleotide away, making a read error possible. CDR3 region: CASSPLSQNAGELFF. As DNA, the CDR3 is TGTGCCAGCAGTCCACTCTCCCAGAACGCCGGGGAGCTGTTTTTT. The V and J genes are TRBV27 and TRBJ2-2; D unclear. CDR3 size: 15 residues. Germline CDR1 and CDR2: MNHEY and SMNVEV (reference sequence).

This clonotype has more than one count but fewer than ten. The V gene is TRBV7-6, the J gene TRBJ1-2; D remains ambiguous. This CDR3 region has 16 residues. CDR1 and CDR2 (germline): SGHVS, FNYEAQ. V gave up 1 base and J gave up 3 bases, with 15 bases separating them. The CDR3 here is CASSLGFNPRDYGYTF. CDR3 sequence (DNA): TGTGCCAGCAGCTTAGGATTCAATCCGAGGGACTATGGCTACACCTTC.

The chain is built from TRBV6-2 or TRBV6-3 and TRBJ1-5; 7 bases align to TRBD1. V shed 5 bases and J 0 bases; nucleotides not matched to a gene: 7. The CDR3 has 16 residues. The V gene's germline CDR1 is MNHEY and CDR2 SVGEGT. The CDR3 reads CASSQDRSYSNQPQHF. CDR3 bases: TGTGCCAGCAGTCAGGACAGGTCTTATAGCAATCAGCCCCAGCATTTT.

This clonotype has ten or more counts. J is TRBJ1-2 and V is TRBV19; D perhaps matches TRBD1 (5 bases). Trimming took 4 bases from V and 5 from J, leaving 26 bases between them. The CDR3 covers 18 residues. Germline V lookup: CDR1 LNHDA, CDR2 SQIVND (reference sequence). CDR3 residues: CASSTHRPSIDRLYGYTF. CDR3 bases: TGTGCCAGTAGTACTCACCGACCCTCTATCGACAGACTTTATGGCTACACCTTC.

There are a few counts of this clonotype. The chain is built from TRBV10-2 and TRBJ2-7, with D hard to call. Germline lookup yields CDR1 WSHSY and CDR2 SAAADI. Trimming pared 7 bases from V and 3 bases from J, leaving 7 bases between. The CDR3 runs to 11 residues. The CDR3 loop reads CASMGSYEQYF. The CDR3 nucleotides read TGCGCCAGCATGGGCAGCTACGAGCAGTACTTC.

This clonotype was picked up a small number of times. V is TRBV30 and J is TRBJ1-3, with TRBD1 as a possible D gene (6 bases). Deletions cut 3 bases from V and 0 bases from J, with 15 bases between. Per germline, CDR1 GTSNPN and CDR2 SVGIG (reference sequence). The CDR3 consists of 16 residues. As DNA, the CDR3 is TGTGCCTGGAGCCCCTTAACAGGGTCCTCTGGAAACACCATATATTTT. This gives the protein CAWSPLTGSSGNTIYF.

This clonotype was picked up many times. The chain links TRBV5-1 to TRBJ2-1; 7 bases line up with TRBD2. Germline V CDR1 and CDR2: SGHRS, YFSETQ. The J segment lost 0 bases and the V segment lost 4 bases, leaving 7 bases of the junction unmatched. The CDR3 is made up of 16 amino acids. The CDR3 nucleotides are TGCGCCAGCAGCGACGCGGGGGTTAGCTCCTACAATGAGCAGTTCTTC. It encodes CASSDAGVSSYNEQFF.

This clonotype was found many times. The chain combines TRBV9 with TRBJ2-7; D may match TRBD1 or TRBD2 (5 bases each). The CDR3 consists of 12 residues. The germline V gene has CDR1 SGDLS and CDR2 YYNGEE. V was pared by 7 bases and J by 3 bases, with 11 bases between. The CDR3 DNA reads TGTGCCAGCGAGGGGCTGGACTACGAGCAGTACTTC. This translates into CASEGLDYEQYF.

About this clonotype: A read error may be the cause here, since a much bigger clone is one base away. CDR3: CASSLMRGGPYEQYF. The CDR3 coding sequence is TGTGCCAGCAGCTTAATGCGGGGGGGGCCCTACGAGCAGTACTTC. This chain uses TRBV7-9 with TRBJ2-7; 9 bases are a match to TRBD2. Germline loops: CDR1 SEHNR, CDR2 FQNEAQ (reference sequence). With 2 bases clipped from V and 2 bases from J, the junction kept 4 bases outside the gene matches. CDR3 size: 15 residues.

This clonotype was detected ten times or more. The chain joins TRBV18 to TRBJ2-3; 12 nucleotides agree with TRBD1. Germline V gene lookup returns CDR1 KGHSH and CDR2 LQKENI. The junction had 10 bases not matched to a gene; V was cut back by 6 bases and J by 3 bases. This CDR3 is built from 17 residues. The CDR3 reads CASSHPGQGARTDTQYF. The CDR3 nucleotides are TGTGCCAGCTCCCACCCGGGACAGGGGGCTCGTACAGATACGCAGTATTTT.

This clonotype has more than one count but fewer than ten. The V call is TRBV13, the J call TRBJ2-1; D ambiguous. Trimming took off 0 bases at V and 7 bases at J, with 10 bases between the two ends. CDR1 is PRHDT and CDR2 is FYEKMQ in the germline V gene (reference sequence). This CDR3 has 14 amino acids. As DNA, the CDR3 is TGTGCCAGCAGCTTAGGCGTACGCCTAAATGAGCAGTTCTTC. This codes for CASSLGVRLNEQFF.

This clonotype appeared many times. The chain links TRBV7-9 to TRBJ1-1; D call uncertain. The germline V gene encodes CDR1 SEHNR and CDR2 FQNEAQ (reference sequence). V was trimmed by 8 bases and J by 0 bases, leaving 10 bases between them. This CDR3 has 13 residues. CDR3 DNA: TGTGCCAGCCGCGGACTTATGAACACTGAAGCTTTCTTT. It yields the protein CASRGLMNTEAFF.

In this sample, this clonotype turned up many times. V gene TRBV29-1 combines with J gene TRBJ2-7; TRBD1 might be the D (6 bases). In germline, CDR1 is SQVTM, CDR2 ANQGSEA. V was shortened by 2 bases and J by 2 bases, with 16 bases between the two germline ends. This CDR3 has 15 residues. The CDR3 sequence: CSVEIPGHRTYEQYF. For the CDR3, the DNA is TGCAGCGTTGAAATTCCGGGACACCGAACCTACGAGCAGTACTTC.

In this sample, this clonotype turned up a few times. The V and J genes are TRBV20-1 and TRBJ1-2; D remains unclear. V lost 3 bases and J 3 bases, leaving 5 bases between the germline ends. The V gene's germline CDR1 is DFQATT and CDR2 SNEGSKA (reference sequence). The CDR3 totals 11 residues. CDR3 nucleotide sequence: TGCAGTGCTAGGTCCGACTATGGCTACACCTTC. Amino acid sequence: CSARSDYGYTF.

V and J are TRBV6-2 or TRBV6-3 and TRBJ1-2; 10 bases match TRBD1. With 4 bases clipped from V and 6 bases from J, the junction kept 11 bases outside the gene matches. This CDR3 region has 16 residues. CDR1 MNHEY and CDR2 SVGEGT come from the germline V gene. The CDR3 DNA reads TGTGCCAGCAGTTTCTACCAGGACAGGGGGAAGGATGGCTACACCTTC. Its protein is CASSFYQDRGKDGYTF.

This clonotype has a single count. Just one base apart from a much larger clone, this may be a read error. The chain links TRBV7-9 to TRBJ2-7; 12 nucleotides align to TRBD1. The CDR3 loop spans 16 amino acids. Germline V gene sequence: CDR1 SEHNR, CDR2 FQNEAQ (reference sequence). In DNA, the CDR3 is TGTGCCAGCAGCAAATTCCCGGGACAGGGGGCCTACGGGCAGTACTTC. This sequence encodes CASSKFPGQGAYGQYF. Together with reference TRBV7-9 and TRBJ2-7, the CDR3 gives the full variable domain: DTGVSQNPRHKITKRGQNVTFRCDPISEHNRLYWYRQTLGQGPEFLTYFQNEAQLEKSRLLSDRFSAERPKGSFSTLEIQRTEQGDSAMYLCASSKFPGQGAYGQYFGPGTRLTVT.

This clonotype was recorded once. Mismatch with germline at one junction end may stem from a read error. This chain uses TRBV7-9 with TRBJ2-7, with 8 positions matching TRBD2. Germline CDR1 is SEHNR and CDR2 is FQNEAQ (reference sequence). The CDR3 extends over 14 amino acids. The CDR3 here is CASSLGREDYEQHF. In nucleotides, the CDR3 is TGTGCCAGCAGCTTAGGGCGGGAGGACTACGAGCAGCACTTC.

There are many counts of this clonotype. This chain joins TRBV30 and TRBJ2-7; D is undetermined. The V gene's germline CDR1 is GTSNPN and CDR2 SVGIG (reference sequence). Trimming stripped 2 bases from V and 0 bases from J, with 5 bases between. The CDR3 covers 12 residues. The CDR3, as DNA: TGTGCCTGGAGTTCAAACTCCTACGAGCAGTACTTC. Amino acids: CAWSSNSYEQYF.

The genes are TRBV28 and TRBJ2-1, with 10 nucleotides matching TRBD2. The CDR3 has 14 residues. Germline assignment: CDR1 MDHEN and CDR2 SYDVKM. Trimming removed 3 bases from V and 7 bases from J; junction bases left unmatched: 3. This CDR3 is CASSFGTSENEQFF. The CDR3 DNA follows: TGTGCCAGCAGTTTCGGGACTAGCGAGAATGAGCAGTTCTTC.

This clonotype occurred many times. This chain links TRBV15 with TRBJ2-3; possibly TRBD2 for D (5 bases). Germline CDR1 reads LNHNV; CDR2 reads YYDKDF (reference sequence). There are 12 residues in the CDR3. V shed 8 bases and J shed 5 bases, with 11 bases lying between them. CDR3 nucleotide sequence: TGTGCCACCCAGGAACGGGGAGATACGCAGTATTTT. Its translation is CATQERGDTQYF.

The table lists this clonotype with many counts. The genes are TRBV4-1 and TRBJ2-2; no reliable D call. Trimming left V 1 base short and J 9 bases short, with 9 bases between. This CDR3 is built from 13 residues. Germline V gene data show CDR1 as MGHRA and CDR2 as YSYEKL. For the CDR3, the DNA is TGCGCCAGCAGCCAAGCGGTAGGCAGGGAGCTGTTTTTT. Translated: CASSQAVGRELFF.

This clonotype was recorded only once. The CDR3 does not close with the conserved phenylalanine or tryptophan, likely indicating a read error. The chain carries TRBV6-2 or TRBV6-3 and TRBJ1-2; the D is unclear. Trimming shortened V by 4 bases and J by 4 bases, and 13 bases separated the two germline ends. This CDR3 spans 14 amino acids. In germline, CDR1 is MNHEY, CDR2 SVGEGT. Here the CDR3 DNA reads TGTGCCAGCAGTTTAACGTCAAACATCTATGGCTACACCCTC. This translates into CASSLTSNIYGYTL.

About this clonotype itself: Possible read error: a much larger clone is one base away. The rearrangement links TRBV6-9 to TRBJ1-1; 7 nucleotides line up with TRBD1. The germline gives CDR1 MNHGY, CDR2 SVAAGI. The CDR3 has 15 residues. The CDR3 loop is CASSYTTGANIEAFF. CDR3 in DNA: TGTGCCAGCAGTTACACCACAGGGGCGAACATTGAAGCTTTCTTT.